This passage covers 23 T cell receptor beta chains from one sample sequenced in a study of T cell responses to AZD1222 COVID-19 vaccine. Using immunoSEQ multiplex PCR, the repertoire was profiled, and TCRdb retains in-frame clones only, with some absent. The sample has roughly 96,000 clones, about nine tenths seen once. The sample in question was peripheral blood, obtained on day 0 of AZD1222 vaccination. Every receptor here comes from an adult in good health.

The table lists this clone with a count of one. The CDR3 nucleotides read TGTGCCAGCAGGGGACGGACGGGGTCGGCGCAGTATTTT. Amino acid sequence: CASRGRTGSAQYF. The chain couples TRBV2 to TRBJ2-3; possibly TRBD1 or TRBD2 for D (5 bases each). This CDR3 spans 13 amino acids. The V end lost 6 bases, the J end lost 10 bases, and 17 bases lay between the germline ends. The germline V gene encodes CDR1 SNHLY and CDR2 FYNNEI.

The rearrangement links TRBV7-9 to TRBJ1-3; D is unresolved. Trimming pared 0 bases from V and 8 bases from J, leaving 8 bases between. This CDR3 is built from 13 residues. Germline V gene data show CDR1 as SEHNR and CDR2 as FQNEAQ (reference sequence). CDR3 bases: TGTGCCAGCAGCTTAGCTTTTTCGGACACCATATATTTT. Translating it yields CASSLAFSDTIYF.

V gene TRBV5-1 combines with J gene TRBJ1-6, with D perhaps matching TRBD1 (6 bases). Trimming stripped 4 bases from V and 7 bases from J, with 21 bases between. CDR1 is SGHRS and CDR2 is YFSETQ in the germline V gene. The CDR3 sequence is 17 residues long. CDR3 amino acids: CASSRVGGESYNSPLHF. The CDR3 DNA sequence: TGCGCCAGCAGCAGGGTGGGGGGCGAATCGTACAATTCACCCCTCCACTTT.

CDR3 amino acids: CASRDSGRYTTDTQYF. The CDR3 region has the DNA TGCGCCAGCAGAGATAGCGGGAGATACACCACAGATACGCAGTATTTT. The chain uses TRBV5-1 and TRBJ2-3; 9 nucleotides align to TRBD2. Germline lookup yields CDR1 SGHRS and CDR2 YFSETQ. This CDR3 region has 16 residues. Trimming took 5 bases from V and 2 from J; bases not matched to a gene: 9.

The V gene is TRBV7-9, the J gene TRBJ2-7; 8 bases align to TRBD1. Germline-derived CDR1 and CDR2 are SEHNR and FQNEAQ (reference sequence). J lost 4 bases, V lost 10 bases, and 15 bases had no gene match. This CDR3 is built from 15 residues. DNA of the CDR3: TGTGCCACCACGCCCAGGGGGCGGGAAGGGTACGAGCAGTACTTC. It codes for CATTPRGREGYEQYF.

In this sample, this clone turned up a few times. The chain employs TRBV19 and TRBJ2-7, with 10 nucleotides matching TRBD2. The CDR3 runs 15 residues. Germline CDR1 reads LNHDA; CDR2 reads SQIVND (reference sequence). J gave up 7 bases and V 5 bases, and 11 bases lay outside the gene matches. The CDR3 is CASSPPGRTSGEQYF. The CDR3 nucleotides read TGTGCCAGTAGTCCCCCCGGGAGGACTAGCGGTGAGCAGTACTTC.

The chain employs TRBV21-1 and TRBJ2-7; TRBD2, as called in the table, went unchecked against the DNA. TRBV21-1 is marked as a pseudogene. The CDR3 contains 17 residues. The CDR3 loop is CASSKAQVGGTPYEQYF. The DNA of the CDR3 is TGTGCCAGCAGCAAAGCACAGGTGGGGGGGACTCCCTACGAGCAGTACTTC.

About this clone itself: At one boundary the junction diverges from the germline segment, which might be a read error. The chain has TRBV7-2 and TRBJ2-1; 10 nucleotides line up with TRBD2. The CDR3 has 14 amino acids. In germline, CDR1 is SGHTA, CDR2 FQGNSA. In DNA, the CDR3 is TGTGCCAGCAGATTAGCGGGAGGCTACAATGAGCAGTTCTTC. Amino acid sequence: CASRLAGGYNEQFF.

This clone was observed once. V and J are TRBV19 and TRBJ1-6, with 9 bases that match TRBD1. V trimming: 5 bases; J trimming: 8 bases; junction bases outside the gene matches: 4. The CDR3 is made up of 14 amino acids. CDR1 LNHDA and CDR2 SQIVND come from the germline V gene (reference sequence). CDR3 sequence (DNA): TGTGCCAGTAGTTTCCGGGACAGGGATTCACCCCTCCACTTT. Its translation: CASSFRDRDSPLHF.

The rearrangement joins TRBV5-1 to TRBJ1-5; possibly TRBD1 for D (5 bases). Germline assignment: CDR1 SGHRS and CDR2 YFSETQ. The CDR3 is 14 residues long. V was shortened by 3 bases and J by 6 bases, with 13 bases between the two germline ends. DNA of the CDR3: TGCGCCAGCAGCTCTGGGGCAGGGCTTCAGCCCCAGCATTTT. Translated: CASSSGAGLQPQHF.

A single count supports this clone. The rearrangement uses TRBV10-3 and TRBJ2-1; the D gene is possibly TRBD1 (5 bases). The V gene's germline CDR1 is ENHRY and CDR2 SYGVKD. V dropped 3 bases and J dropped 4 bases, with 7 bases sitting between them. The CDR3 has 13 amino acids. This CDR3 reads CAISDHRYNEQFF. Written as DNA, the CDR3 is TGTGCCATCAGTGACCACAGGTACAATGAGCAGTTCTTC.

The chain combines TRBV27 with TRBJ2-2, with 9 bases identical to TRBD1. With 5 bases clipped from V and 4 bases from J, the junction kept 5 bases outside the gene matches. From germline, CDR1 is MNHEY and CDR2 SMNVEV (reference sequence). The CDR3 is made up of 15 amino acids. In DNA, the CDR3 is TGTGCCAGCAGTCCACGACAGGGGGTCACCGGGGAGCTGTTTTTT. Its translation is CASSPRQGVTGELFF.

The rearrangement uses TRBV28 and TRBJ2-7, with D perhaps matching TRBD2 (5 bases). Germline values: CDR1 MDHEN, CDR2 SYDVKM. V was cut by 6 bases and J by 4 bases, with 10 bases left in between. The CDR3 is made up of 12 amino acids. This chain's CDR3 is CASRTKGYEQYF. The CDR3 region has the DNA TGTGCCAGCAGGACTAAGGGATACGAGCAGTACTTC.

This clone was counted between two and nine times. The CDR3 DNA is TGTGCCAGCAGCACACTAGCGGAGGGGTACGAGCAGTACTTC. Its protein product is CASSTLAEGYEQYF. This sequence joins TRBV7-9 and TRBJ2-7; 8 positions agree with TRBD2. CDR1 is SEHNR, CDR2 FQNEAQ, per germline (reference sequence). The CDR3 has 14 amino acids. With V trimmed by 5 bases and J by 4 bases, 7 bases remained unmatched.

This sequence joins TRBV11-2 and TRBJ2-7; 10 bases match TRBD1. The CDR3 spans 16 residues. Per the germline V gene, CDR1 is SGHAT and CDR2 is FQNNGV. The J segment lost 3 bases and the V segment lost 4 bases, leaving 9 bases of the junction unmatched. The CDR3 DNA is TGTGCCAGCAGCTCCCTTCCGGGACAGGGGCTCTACGAGCAGTACTTC. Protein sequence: CASSSLPGQGLYEQYF.

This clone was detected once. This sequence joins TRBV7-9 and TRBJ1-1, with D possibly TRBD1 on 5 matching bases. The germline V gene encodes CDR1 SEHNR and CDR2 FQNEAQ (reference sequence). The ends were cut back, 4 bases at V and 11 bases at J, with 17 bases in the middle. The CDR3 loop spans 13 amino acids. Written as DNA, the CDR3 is TGTGCCAGCAGCTCCGTCGAGAGGGGAGGGGCTTTCTTT. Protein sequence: CASSSVERGGAFF.

This chain's CDR3 is CASSIERLAKNIQYF. The CDR3 nucleotides are TGTGCCAGCAGCATTGAACGTCTAGCCAAAAACATTCAGTACTTC. The V and J genes are TRBV28 and TRBJ2-4; D is undetermined. With 6 bases removed from V and 0 bases from J, the gap between germline ends came to 12 bases. The CDR3 covers 15 residues. In germline, CDR1 is MDHEN, CDR2 SYDVKM.

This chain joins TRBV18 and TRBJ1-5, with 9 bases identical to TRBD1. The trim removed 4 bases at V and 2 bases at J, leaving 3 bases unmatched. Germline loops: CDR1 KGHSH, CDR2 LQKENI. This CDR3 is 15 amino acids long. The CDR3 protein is CASSRDRAGNQPQHF. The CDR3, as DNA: TGTGCCAGCTCACGGGACAGGGCGGGCAATCAGCCCCAGCATTTT.

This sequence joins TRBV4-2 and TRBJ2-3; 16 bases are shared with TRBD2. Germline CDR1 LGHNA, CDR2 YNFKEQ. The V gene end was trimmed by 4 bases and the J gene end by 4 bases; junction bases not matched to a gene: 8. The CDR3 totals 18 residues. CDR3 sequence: CASSPGTSGRVVADTQYF. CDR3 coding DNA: TGTGCCAGCAGCCCGGGGACTAGCGGGAGGGTGGTCGCAGATACGCAGTATTTT.

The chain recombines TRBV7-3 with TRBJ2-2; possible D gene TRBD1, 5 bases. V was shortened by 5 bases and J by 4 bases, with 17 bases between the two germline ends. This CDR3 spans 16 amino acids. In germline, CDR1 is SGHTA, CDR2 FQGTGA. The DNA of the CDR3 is TGTGCCAGCAGCCCGGCACTTAGGGGAAGCACCGGGGAGCTGTTTTTT. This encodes CASSPALRGSTGELFF.

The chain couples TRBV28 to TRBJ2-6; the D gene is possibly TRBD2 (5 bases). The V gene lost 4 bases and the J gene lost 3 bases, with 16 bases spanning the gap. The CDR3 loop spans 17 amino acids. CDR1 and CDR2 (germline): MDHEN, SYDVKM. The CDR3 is CASSSADYAGGANVLTF. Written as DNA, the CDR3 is TGTGCCAGCAGTTCAGCAGACTATGCAGGTGGGGCCAACGTCCTGACTTTC. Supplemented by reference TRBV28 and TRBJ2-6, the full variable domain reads DVKVTQSSRYLVKRTGEKVFLECVQDMDHENMFWYRQDPGLGLRLIYFSYDVKMKEKGDIPEGYSVSREKKERFSLILESASTNQTSMYLCASSSADYAGGANVLTFGAGSRLTVL.

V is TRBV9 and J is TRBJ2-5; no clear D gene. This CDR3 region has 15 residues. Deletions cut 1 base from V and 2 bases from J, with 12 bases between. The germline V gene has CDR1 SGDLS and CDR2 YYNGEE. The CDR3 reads CASSVNAARQETQYF. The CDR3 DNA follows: TGTGCCAGCAGCGTAAATGCAGCGAGACAAGAGACCCAGTACTTC. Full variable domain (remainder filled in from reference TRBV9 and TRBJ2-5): DSGVTQTPKHLITATGQRVTLRCSPRSGDLSVYWYQQSLDQGLQFLIQYYNGEERAKGNILERFSAQQFPDLHSELNLSSLELGDSALYFCASSVNAARQETQYFGPGTRLLVL.

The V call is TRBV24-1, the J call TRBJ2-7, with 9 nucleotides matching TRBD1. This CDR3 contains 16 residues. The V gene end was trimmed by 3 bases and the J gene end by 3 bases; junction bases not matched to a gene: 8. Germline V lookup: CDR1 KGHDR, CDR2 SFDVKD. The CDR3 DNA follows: TGTGCCACCAGTGATGGGACCGGGACAGGGATCTACGAGCAGTACTTC. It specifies CATSDGTGTGIYEQYF.